This is a list of T cell receptor beta chains from one sample in a study of T cells after yellow fever vaccination. TCRdb analysed the 5' RACE reads with MiXCR anew, one entry per CDR3 protein. The sample records about 210,000 distinct CDR3 sequences, approximately 3.3% being singletons. This specimen consisted of CD4+ T cells sorted from PBMCs, obtained 10 days after the yellow fever booster vaccination. These receptor sequences come from a man younger than 30 who received the YFV17D yellow fever vaccine. CDR3s include the opening cysteine and the closing phenylalanine or tryptophan. D genes are given only for firm matches. A row's size may be missing; if present it is once, few, many or a size class.

TRBV6-6	TRBJ1-1	few	NA	TGTGCCAGCAGTTACGGACGCGGGGTTGCGACTGAAGCTTTCTTT	CASSYGRGVATEAFF
TRBV12-3/TRBV12-4	TRBJ1-5	few	TRBD1	TGTGCCAGCAGCCTACAGGGGTTTGGACAGCCCCAGCATTTT	CASSLQGFGQPQHF
TRBV5-1	TRBJ1-1	many	NA	TGCGCCAGCAGCTTGGTATTCCAGGGGATGAACACTGAAGCTTTCTTT	CASSLVFQGMNTEAFF
TRBV19	TRBJ2-5	few	NA	TGTGCCAGTAGTATCCCGGGAGTAGAGACCCAGTACTTC	CASSIPGVETQYF
TRBV7-2	TRBJ2-7	many	TRBD2	TGTGCCAGCAGCTTAGATCGGGGGGGCTCCTACGAGCAGTACTTC	CASSLDRGGSYEQYF
TRBV7-2	TRBJ1-1	NA	TRBD1	TGTGCCAGCAGCTTTACCGGGACAGGGGAGGATAGGGCTTTCTTT	CASSFTGTGEDRAFF
TRBV6-2/TRBV6-3	TRBJ2-5	many	NA	TGTGCCAGCAGTTTCCAGTCCCTTACATCTCGGACCCAGTACTTC	CASSFQSLTSRTQYF
TRBV6-5	TRBJ1-2	few	TRBD1	TGTGCCAGCAGTTTAGGACAGGTCACAAACTATGGCTACACCTTC	CASSLGQVTNYGYTF
TRBV5-6	TRBJ2-1	many	NA	TGTGCCAGCAGCTTGACCGAGTACCTAGGGAATGAGCAGTTCTTC	CASSLTEYLGNEQFF
TRBV6-5	TRBJ2-5	NA	NA	TGTGCCAGCAGACGGAGGAGGGACTTCCAAGAGACCCAGTACTTC	CASRRRRDFQETQYF
TRBV5-1	TRBJ1-3	many	NA	TGCGCCAGCAGCTCCCCCGGAGAAGGAAACACCATATATTTT	CASSSPGEGNTIYF
TRBV6-5	TRBJ2-3	many	NA	TGTGCCAGCAGTAGAGGCTTTGGGGGTAGCACAGATACGCAGTATTTT	CASSRGFGGSTDTQYF
TRBV20-1	TRBJ1-1	many	TRBD1	TGCAGTGCTAGCGAAACCCCTGGGACAGGGTGGATGCGAGCTTTCTTT	CSASETPGTGWMRAFF
TRBV5-1	TRBJ2-1	NA	TRBD2	TGCGCCAGCAGGGCCACTAGCGGGGGTTCCTACAATGAGCAGTTCTTC	CASRATSGGSYNEQFF
TRBV6-5	TRBJ1-2	many	NA	TGTGCCAGCAGGACGGCAGGGGCTAACTATGGCTACACCTTC	CASRTAGANYGYTF
TRBV6-5	TRBJ2-7	NA	TRBD1	TGTGCCAGCAGTTACTCTGGGACAGGGAACTACGAGCAGTACTTC	CASSYSGTGNYEQYF
TRBV21-1	TRBJ1-6	NA	NA	TGTGCCAGCAGGGGGAATTCACCCCTCCACTTT	CASRGNSPLHF
TRBV5-4	TRBJ2-2	many	TRBD1	TGTGCCAGCAGCCCCAGGGGGTATGGCGGGGAGCTGTTTTTT	CASSPRGYGGELFF
TRBV5-1	TRBJ2-5	many	NA	TGCGCCAGCAGTCCCTCACCGGGCTCAGAGACCCAGTACTTC	CASSPSPGSETQYF
TRBV7-9	TRBJ2-2	many	NA	TGTGCCAGCGGAACCGGGGAGCTGTTTTTT	CASGTGELFF